The rows below give T cell receptor beta chains drawn from one sample of a study of T cell responses to AZD1222 COVID-19 vaccine. Clones were sequenced by immunoSEQ multiplex PCR, and TCRdb holds only the in-frame ones, with some missing. This sample has around 120,000 clones, with roughly 91% found just once. The sequences come from peripheral blood, collected 28 days after the second AZD1222 dose. These receptors originate from an adult who received the AZD1222 COVID-19 vaccine. Each CDR3 is given with its conserved first and last residue. Each record gives: V gene, J gene, CDR3 protein.

TRBV28	TRBJ1-2	CASSLLGQGAESYTF
TRBV18	TRBJ1-1	CASSPGGSHTEAFF
TRBV7-8	TRBJ2-7	CASGLIAGNSYEQYF
TRBV6-5	TRBJ1-1	CASTPAAEGTEAFF
TRBV9	TRBJ1-3	CASSAPSTGQIFSGNTIYF
TRBV5-6	TRBJ1-3	CASSLPAGLSSGNTIYF
TRBV7-9	TRBJ1-2	CASSSTGVYGYTF
TRBV19	TRBJ2-7	CASQPYGGSYEQYF
TRBV5-4	TRBJ1-6	CASSFPGQILSPLHF
TRBV9	TRBJ1-1	CASSSRPGQTEAFF
TRBV27	TRBJ2-1	CASSLYFGEQFF
TRBV9	TRBJ2-5	CASSVVGTVQETQYF
TRBV13	TRBJ1-1	CASSTNTEAFF
TRBV9	TRBJ1-2	CASSVAHDRPYGYTF
TRBV3-1/TRBV3-2	TRBJ2-7	CASSPRGGIYEQYF
TRBV28	TRBJ1-2	CASSLAKTGGGGYTF
TRBV9	TRBJ2-1	CASSDDSGYNEQFF
TRBV19	TRBJ1-1	CASSPDRGNTEAFF
TRBV27	TRBJ1-5	CASSPHRAQPQHF
TRBV7-7	TRBJ2-5	CASSSNSGGGVQYF
TRBV5-4	TRBJ1-5	CASSLAVGLDQPQHF
TRBV30	TRBJ1-1	CAWNLGQLNTEAFF
TRBV5-1	TRBJ1-3	CASSLRGPGTGNTIYF
TRBV3-1/TRBV3-2	TRBJ1-1	CASSQGSFGLGTEAFF
TRBV3-1/TRBV3-2	TRBJ1-2	CASSQGAQGTYGYTF
TRBV7-2	TRBJ2-1	CASSSGQGTGEQFF
TRBV20-1	TRBJ1-2	CSASVSPRGNYGYTF
TRBV11-1	TRBJ1-3	CASSPRDSTTIYF
TRBV28	TRBJ2-2	CASTLPPGQGRTGELFF
TRBV18	TRBJ1-6	CASSRARNSPLHF
TRBV9	TRBJ2-5	CASSVEQAPETQYF
TRBV7-8	TRBJ1-3	CASSLALIYSSGNTIYF
TRBV6-2/TRBV6-3	TRBJ2-3	CASSYASEADTQYF
TRBV7-9	TRBJ1-6	CASSLANRSPLHF
TRBV6-5	TRBJ1-1	CASNKRSNTEAFF
TRBV6-2/TRBV6-3	TRBJ2-7	CASSKGLAGTLIVQYF
TRBV28	TRBJ1-2	CASSGRGARIYGYTF
TRBV7-3	TRBJ2-2	CASSLGSGLASGRDTGELFF
TRBV4-1	TRBJ2-7	CASSQDLLSGRTYEQYF
TRBV27	TRBJ2-5	CASSLEAGGPSWGETQYF
TRBV14	TRBJ1-2	CASSRDPTNNYGYTF
TRBV6-2/TRBV6-3	TRBJ1-2	CASSGQGEAYGYTF
TRBV7-2	TRBJ1-2	CASSWGLESNGYTF
TRBV11-2	TRBJ2-7	CASSNPSGYEQYF
TRBV7-9	TRBJ1-4	CASSSRQGYDEKLFF
TRBV27	TRBJ1-6	CASSLGGQGRNSPLHF